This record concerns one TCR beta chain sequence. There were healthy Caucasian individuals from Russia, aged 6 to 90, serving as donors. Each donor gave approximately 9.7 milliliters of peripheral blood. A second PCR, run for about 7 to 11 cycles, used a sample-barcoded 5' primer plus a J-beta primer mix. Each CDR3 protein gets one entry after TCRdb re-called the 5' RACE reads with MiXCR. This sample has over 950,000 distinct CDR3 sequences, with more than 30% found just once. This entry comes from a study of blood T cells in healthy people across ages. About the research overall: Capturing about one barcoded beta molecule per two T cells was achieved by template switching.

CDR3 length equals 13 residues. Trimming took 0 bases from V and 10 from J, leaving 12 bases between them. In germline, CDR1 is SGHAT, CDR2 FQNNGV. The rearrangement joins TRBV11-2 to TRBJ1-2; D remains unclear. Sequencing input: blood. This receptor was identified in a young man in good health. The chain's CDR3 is CASSLDMGGIYTF. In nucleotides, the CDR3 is TGTGCCAGCAGCTTAGATATGGGCGGAATCTACACCTTC.